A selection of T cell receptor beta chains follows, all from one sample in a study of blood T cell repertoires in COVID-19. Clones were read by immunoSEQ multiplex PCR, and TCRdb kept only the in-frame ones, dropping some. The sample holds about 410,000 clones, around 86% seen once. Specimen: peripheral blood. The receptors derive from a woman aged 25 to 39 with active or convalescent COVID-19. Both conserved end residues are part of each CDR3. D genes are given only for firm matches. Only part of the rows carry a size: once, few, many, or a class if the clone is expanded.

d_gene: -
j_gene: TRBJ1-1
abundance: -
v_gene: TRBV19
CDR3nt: TGTGCCAGTAGTATTACACCGAACACTGAAGCTTTCTTT
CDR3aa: CASSITPNTEAFF

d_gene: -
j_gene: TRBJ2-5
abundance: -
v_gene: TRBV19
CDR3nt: TGTGCCAGTAGTGCCACAGGGCAAGAGACCCAGTACTTC
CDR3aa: CASSATGQETQYF

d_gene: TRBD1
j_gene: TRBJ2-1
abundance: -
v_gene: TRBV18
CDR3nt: TGTGCCAGCTCACCAGGACAGGCTTCCTACAATGAGCAGTTCTTC
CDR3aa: CASSPGQASYNEQFF

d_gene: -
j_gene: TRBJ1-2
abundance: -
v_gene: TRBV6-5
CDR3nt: TGTGCCAGCAGTACAGGGCGAAACTATGGCTACACCTTC
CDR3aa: CASSTGRNYGYTF

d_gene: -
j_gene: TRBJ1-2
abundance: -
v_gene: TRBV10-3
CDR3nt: TGTGCCATCAGTGACAAGGGGTACTATGGCTACACCTTC
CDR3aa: CAISDKGYYGYTF

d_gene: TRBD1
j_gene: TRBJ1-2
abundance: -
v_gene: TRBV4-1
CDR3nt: TGCGCCAGCAGCCCCACAGGGGGCGGCTATGGCTACACCTTC
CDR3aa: CASSPTGGGYGYTF

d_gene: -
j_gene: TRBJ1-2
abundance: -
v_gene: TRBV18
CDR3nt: TGTGCCAGCTCACCATCGGCAGGGCCCTCTGGCTATGGCTACACCTTC
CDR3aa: CASSPSAGPSGYGYTF

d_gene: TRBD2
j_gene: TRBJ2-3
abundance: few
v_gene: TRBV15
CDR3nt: TGTGCCACCAGCAGAGAAAGCGGGGGAGGCACAGATACGCAGTATTTT
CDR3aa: CATSRESGGGTDTQYF

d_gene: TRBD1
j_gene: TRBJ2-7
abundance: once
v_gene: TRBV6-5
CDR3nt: TGTGCCAGCAGTTACCGGGACAGGGGCTCCTACGAGCAGTACTTC
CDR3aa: CASSYRDRGSYEQYF

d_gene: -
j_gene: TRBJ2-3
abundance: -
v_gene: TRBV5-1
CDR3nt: TGCGCCAGCAGCTTGGGCGGGGATCGCACAGATACGCAGTATTTT
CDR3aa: CASSLGGDRTDTQYF

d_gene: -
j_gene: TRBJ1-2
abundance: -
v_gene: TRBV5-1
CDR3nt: TGCGCCAGCAGCTTGGACAGCCCAAGGTATGGCTACACCTTC
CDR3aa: CASSLDSPRYGYTF

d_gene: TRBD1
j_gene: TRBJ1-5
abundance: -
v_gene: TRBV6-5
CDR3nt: TGTGCCAGCAGGGAGCAGGGGGCGAATCAGCCCCAGCATTTT
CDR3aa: CASREQGANQPQHF

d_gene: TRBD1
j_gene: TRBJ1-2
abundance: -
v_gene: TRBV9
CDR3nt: TGTGCCAGCAGCGTAACGGCAGGGGGAGATGGCTACACCTTC
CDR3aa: CASSVTAGGDGYTF

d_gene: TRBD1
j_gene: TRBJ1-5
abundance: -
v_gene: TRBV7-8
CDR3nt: TGTGCCAGCAGCTTAACCCCAGACAGGGGAGGGAATCAGCCCCAGCATTTT
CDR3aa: CASSLTPDRGGNQPQHF

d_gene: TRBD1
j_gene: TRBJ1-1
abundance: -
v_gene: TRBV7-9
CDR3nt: TGTGCCAGCAGCTTAAGAGGGGGACAGGGTTTATCCACTGAAGCTTTCTTT
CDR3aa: CASSLRGGQGLSTEAFF

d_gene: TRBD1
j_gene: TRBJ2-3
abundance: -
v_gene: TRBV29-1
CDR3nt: TGCAGCGTTGAAGGGGACAGGTGGGGCCCAGATACGCAGTATTTT
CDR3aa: CSVEGDRWGPDTQYF

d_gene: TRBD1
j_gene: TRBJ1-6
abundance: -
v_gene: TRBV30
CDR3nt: TGTGCCTCCTCCGGGACAGGGTATAATTCACCCCTCCACTTT
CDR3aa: CASSGTGYNSPLHF

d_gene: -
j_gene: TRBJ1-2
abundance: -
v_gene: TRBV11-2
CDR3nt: TGTGCCAGCAGCTCGCGTCCCTATGGCTACACCTTC
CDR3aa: CASSSRPYGYTF

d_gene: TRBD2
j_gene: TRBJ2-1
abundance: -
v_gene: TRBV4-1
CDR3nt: TGCGCCAGCAGCCAAGAGAGACTAGCGGGATCCCTGAGCTCCTACAATGAGCAGTTCTTC
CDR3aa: CASSQERLAGSLSSYNEQFF

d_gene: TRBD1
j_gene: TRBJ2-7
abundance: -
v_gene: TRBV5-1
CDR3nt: TGCGCCAGCAGATCGGGACAGGGGGCATCCTACGAGCAGTACTTC
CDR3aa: CASRSGQGASYEQYF

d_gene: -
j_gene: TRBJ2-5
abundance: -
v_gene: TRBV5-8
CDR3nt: TGTGCCAGCAGCTTGGAGAACTGGGCCGAAGGCAGGGATGAGACCCAGTACTTC
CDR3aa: CASSLENWAEGRDETQYF

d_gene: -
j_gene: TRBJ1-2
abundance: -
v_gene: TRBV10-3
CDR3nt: TGTGCCATCAGTTCACAGGCGGTAGACGGCTACACCTTC
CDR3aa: CAISSQAVDGYTF